This T cell receptor beta chain was captured by sequencing in a study of T cells after yellow fever vaccination. General study points: Post-booster reappearance was seen for most primary-vaccination clones (about 95% CD4, roughly 86% CD8). Though weaker, the secondary response peaked faster, on day 5 versus 15. Abundant clonotypes from the bulk population could contaminate FACS-sorted repertoires.

Trimming took 6 bases from V and 6 from J, leaving 11 bases between them. This CDR3 is 13 amino acids long. Germline V CDR1 and CDR2: MNHNS, SASEGT. Production of TCR cDNA was by 5'RACE template switching, which also added a universal primer site and UMIs. TCRdb ran MiXCR on the 5' RACE reads and lists one entry per CDR3 protein. Of around 500,000 distinct CDR3 sequences listed, less than 25% are singletons. As regards this clonotype: Its antigen is not identified.

The sample in question was PBMCs, obtained 20 to 25 days after the first yellow fever vaccination. The chain is built from TRBV6-1 and TRBJ2-2; unclear D gene. The clonotype originates from a man between 18 and 35 years old who received the YFV17D yellow fever vaccine. CDR3 nucleotides: TGTGCCAGCAGCATCGGAGTCGCCGGGGAGCTGTTTTTT. Residues: CASSIGVAGELFF.